This T cell receptor beta chain was documented in a study of T-cell reconstitution after alpha-beta-depleted transplantation in children. General observations from the study: Several hundred rapidly expanded clones from non-depleted graft cells reportedly supplied alpha-beta T cells about two months post-transplant. Newly produced T cells mostly provided counts and TCRbeta diversity after one year, as hyperexpanded clones declined.

Unique molecular identifiers were incorporated when the TCRbeta library was constructed. TCRdb re-called the PCR reads with MiXCR, one entry per CDR3 protein. Among some 840,000 distinct CDR3 sequences listed, 15% to 20% were seen once. The CDR3 is 14 amino acids. Trimming took 5 bases from V and 6 from J; bases not matched to a gene: 6. This clonotype was observed a few times. The antigen is unknown. This rearrangement joins TRBV12-3 or TRBV12-4 to TRBJ2-1, with 8 bases that match TRBD2. This material consisted of PBMCs, mostly from graft donor cells, taken 360 days after TCRalphabeta/CD19-depleted stem cell transplant. The clonotype was recovered from a male patient younger than 18 who had a stem cell transplant for acute lymphoblastic leukemia, so the T cells may come from the graft donor. The CDR3 bases are TGTGCCAGCAGTCCCGGGACTAGGTTCAATGAGCAGTTCTTC. It specifies CASSPGTRFNEQFF.